Below, 9 T cell receptor beta chains from the same sample are listed, as sequenced in a study of blood T cell repertoires in COVID-19. The table came from immunoSEQ multiplex PCR; TCRdb's copy has only in-frame clones and leaves some out. The sample carries under 300,000 clones, 70% to 85% recorded once. Sequences were obtained from peripheral blood. The source is a woman in her 40s with active or convalescent COVID-19.

This chain links TRBV10-3 with TRBJ1-2, with TRBD1 matching 11 bases. The junction had 10 bases not matched to a gene; V was cut back by 3 bases and J by 7 bases. Germline CDR1 is ENHRY and CDR2 is SYGVKD. The CDR3 contains 16 residues. This chain's CDR3 is CAISEGRRTGGLGYTF. The CDR3 bases are TGTGCCATCAGTGAAGGTCGTAGGACAGGGGGCCTTGGCTACACCTTC.

The V call is TRBV6-1, the J call TRBJ1-1, with D possibly matching TRBD1 (5 bases). Trimming pared 0 bases from V and 7 bases from J, leaving 18 bases between. The CDR3 has 16 residues. CDR1 and CDR2 (germline): MNHNS, SASEGT. CDR3 DNA: TGTGCCAGCAGTGAAGCGGCGGGGCGGCACCTCCTTGAAGCTTTCTTT. This sequence encodes CASSEAAGRHLLEAFF.

This clone was counted only a few times. The chain employs TRBV2 and TRBJ2-7; 16 nucleotides align to TRBD2. The germline V gene encodes CDR1 SNHLY and CDR2 FYNNEI. The CDR3 spans 17 residues. J gave up 0 bases and V 10 bases, and 9 bases lay outside the gene matches. For the CDR3, the DNA is TGTGCCAACACAGGGACTAGCGGGGGGGCGGACTCCTACGAGCAGTACTTC. This translates into CANTGTSGGADSYEQYF.

The chain uses TRBV5-1 and TRBJ2-3; TRBD2 agrees at 7 bases. Trimming at V came to 2 bases and at J to 5 bases, leaving 11 bases not matched to a gene. Germline V gives CDR1 SGHRS, CDR2 YFSETQ. The CDR3 has 16 residues. The DNA for the CDR3 is TGCGCCAGCAGCTTCCCGACTAGCCGGGTCGGAGATACGCAGTATTTT. Its protein is CASSFPTSRVGDTQYF. The variable domain in full, completed from reference TRBV5-1 and TRBJ2-3, reads KAGVTQTPRYLIKTRGQQVTLSCSPISGHRSVSWYQQTPGQGLQFLFEYFSETQRNKGNFPGRFSGRQFSNSRSEMNVSTLELGDSALYLCASSFPTSRVGDTQYFGPGTRLTVL.

As for this clone: The same CDR3 can be traced to other DNA sequences in this sample. J is TRBJ2-7 and V is TRBV28; TRBD1 aligns across 10 bases. This CDR3 is 14 amino acids long. Germline values: CDR1 MDHEN, CDR2 SYDVKM. Unmatched junction bases numbered 3, after V lost 5 bases and J lost 2 bases. The CDR3 here is CASSLGTGAYEQYF. The CDR3, as DNA: TGTGCCAGCAGTCTGGGGACAGGGGCCTACGAGCAGTACTTC. The variable domain in full, with the rest retrieved from reference TRBV28 and TRBJ2-7, is DVKVTQSSRYLVKRTGEKVFLECVQDMDHENMFWYRQDPGLGLRLIYFSYDVKMKEKGDIPEGYSVSREKKERFSLILESASTNQTSMYLCASSLGTGAYEQYFGPGTRLTVT.

V usage is TRBV3-1 (or the pseudogene TRBV3-2) and J usage is TRBJ2-5; 10 bases fit TRBD2. Germline V gene lookup returns CDR1 LGHDT and CDR2 YNNKEL (reference sequence). The trim removed 4 bases at V and 1 base at J, leaving 9 bases unmatched. CDR3 length: 17 residues. The DNA of the CDR3 is TGTGCCAGCAGCCGAGGTCTAGCGGGGGCCCGCCAAGAGACCCAGTACTTC. Translated: CASSRGLAGARQETQYF.

The J gene is TRBJ1-2, the V gene TRBV27, with TRBD1 as a possible D gene (5 bases). CDR3 length: 15 amino acids. Trimming pared 5 bases from V and 4 bases from J, leaving 17 bases between. Germline CDR1 MNHEY, CDR2 SMNVEV (reference sequence). CDR3 residues: CASSPGPHPSYGYTF. Written as DNA, the CDR3 is TGTGCCAGCAGTCCAGGGCCACATCCCAGCTATGGCTACACCTTC.

This chain links TRBV30 with TRBJ2-7; 9 bases line up with TRBD1. The trim removed 0 bases at V and 7 bases at J, leaving 7 bases unmatched. From germline, CDR1 is GTSNPN and CDR2 SVGIG (reference sequence). CDR3 length: 14 residues. The CDR3 coding sequence is TGTGCCTGGAGTGTAGGACAGGGGAAGTCGGAGCAGTACTTC. Translated: CAWSVGQGKSEQYF.

This chain joins TRBV21-1 and TRBJ2-2; whether TRBD2, the table's D call, matches the DNA was not checked. TRBV21-1 is a pseudogene. This CDR3 is 13 amino acids long. CDR3 nucleotide sequence: TGTGCCAGCGAAATGGAGGTGACCGGGGAGCTGTTTTTT. Translation gives CASEMEVTGELFF.